A selection of T cell receptor beta chains follows, all from one sample in a study of T cells in Graves' hyperthyroidism and ophthalmopathy. TCRdb re-called the multiplex PCR reads with MiXCR, one entry per CDR3 protein. The sample lists 600,000 or so distinct CDR3 sequences, 15% to 20% occurring once. The sequenced material came from blood. All receptors derive from a woman in her twenties or thirties with Graves' hyperthyroidism. Both conserved end residues are part of each CDR3. A D gene is named only where the DNA matches it firmly. Clone size is stated in some rows and not others, as once, few, many or a class when expanded.

v_gene	d_gene	j_gene	abundance	CDR3aa	CDR3nt
TRBV29-1	NA	TRBJ1-1	many	CSVGNRNTEAFF	TGCAGCGTTGGAAACAGGAACACTGAAGCTTTCTTT
TRBV12-3/TRBV12-4	NA	TRBJ2-5	many	CASSPHTGETQYF	TGTGCCAGCAGTCCCCATACCGGGGAGACCCAGTACTTC
TRBV24-1	NA	TRBJ2-7	few	CATSDPETASYEQYF	TGTGCCACCAGTGACCCCGAAACAGCCTCCTACGAGCAGTACTTC
TRBV13	NA	TRBJ1-1	many	CASSHGTQGTEAFF	TGTGCCAGCAGCCATGGGACGCAGGGCACTGAAGCTTTCTTT
TRBV19	TRBD1	TRBJ2-3	few	CATRQGIDTQYF	TGTGCCACCCGACAGGGGATAGATACGCAGTATTTT
TRBV7-9	TRBD2	TRBJ2-7	many	CASSYSGSIDDEQYF	TGTGCCAGCAGCTATAGCGGGAGTATCGACGACGAGCAGTACTTC
TRBV6-5	TRBD2	TRBJ2-3	many	CASSYGLAGASDTQYF	TGTGCCAGCAGTTACGGCCTAGCGGGAGCATCAGATACGCAGTATTTT
TRBV19	TRBD2	TRBJ2-1	few	CASSITSASSYNEQFF	TGTGCCAGTAGTATTACTAGCGCCAGCTCCTACAATGAGCAGTTCTTC
TRBV15	TRBD2	TRBJ2-3	NA	CATGTSGRGDTQYF	TGTGCCACCGGGACTAGCGGGAGAGGAGATACGCAGTATTTT
TRBV6-2/TRBV6-3	NA	TRBJ2-3	many	CASSYAFTSQDTQYF	TGTGCCAGCAGTTACGCCTTCACTTCACAGGATACGCAGTATTTT
TRBV6-2/TRBV6-3	TRBD1	TRBJ2-7	NA	CASSALGTGGYEQYF	TGTGCCAGCAGTGCCCTCGGGACAGGGGGCTACGAGCAGTACTTC
TRBV29-1	TRBD1	TRBJ1-2	many	CSVVGTGYGYTF	TGCAGCGTTGTTGGGACAGGCTATGGCTACACCTTC
TRBV7-2	TRBD2	TRBJ2-3	many	CASSSTGTSSDTQYF	TGTGCCAGCAGCTCGACAGGGACTAGCAGCGATACGCAGTATTTT
TRBV2	NA	TRBJ1-1	many	CASSVDASENTEAFF	TGTGCCAGCAGTGTTGATGCCAGTGAGAACACTGAAGCTTTCTTT
TRBV6-2/TRBV6-3	NA	TRBJ2-7	few	CASKGFGNEQYF	TGTGCCAGCAAAGGGTTCGGAAACGAGCAGTACTTC
TRBV6-2/TRBV6-3	NA	TRBJ2-5	NA	CASSYIASQETQYF	TGTGCCAGCAGTTATATAGCGAGCCAAGAGACCCAGTACTTC
TRBV28	TRBD1	TRBJ2-1	NA	CASSLSWTGVYNEQFF	TGTGCCAGCAGTTTATCCTGGACAGGGGTTTACAATGAGCAGTTCTTC
TRBV6-1	NA	TRBJ1-2	NA	CASSSYVLDMDGYTF	TGTGCCAGCAGTTCCTACGTCCTGGACATGGATGGCTACACCTTC
TRBV24-1	NA	TRBJ2-3	few	CATSEGRPVDTQYF	TGTGCCACCAGTGAAGGGCGGCCAGTAGATACGCAGTATTTT
TRBV20-1	NA	TRBJ2-4	NA	CSARKIAKNIQYF	TGCAGTGCTAGAAAGATAGCCAAAAACATTCAGTACTTC
TRBV11-2	TRBD1	TRBJ2-3	many	CASSLITGQGTDTQYF	TGTGCCAGCAGCTTAATAACGGGACAGGGCACAGATACGCAGTATTTT
TRBV28	TRBD1	TRBJ2-2	NA	CASSYTPGQGGTGELFF	TGTGCCAGCAGTTACACCCCGGGACAGGGAGGCACCGGGGAGCTGTTTTTT
TRBV28	TRBD2	TRBJ2-3	few	CASLPPTSGGTTDTQYF	TGTGCCAGCCTCCCCCCGACTAGCGGGGGCACCACAGATACGCAGTATTTT
TRBV5-6	TRBD2	TRBJ2-5	NA	CASARGLAGGGTQYF	TGTGCCAGCGCCCGAGGACTAGCGGGAGGGGGGACCCAGTACTTC
TRBV20-1	NA	TRBJ2-3	many	CSARGSFVQGWQYF	TGCAGTGCTAGGGGGTCTTTCGTACAGGGTTGGCAGTATTTT
TRBV20-1	TRBD1	TRBJ2-2	NA	CSARETGGGSGELFF	TGCAGTGCTAGAGAGACAGGGGGCGGGAGCGGGGAGCTGTTTTTT
TRBV18	NA	TRBJ2-1	NA	CASSPQDSLVSYNEQFF	TGTGCCAGCTCACCACAGGATAGTCTGGTCTCCTACAATGAGCAGTTCTTC
TRBV7-8	NA	TRBJ2-2	few	CASSLETSRAGELFF	TGTGCCAGCAGCTTAGAAACTAGCCGGGCCGGGGAGCTGTTTTTT
TRBV2	TRBD1	TRBJ2-1	many	CASNEPRDRGEIEQFF	TGTGCCAGCAACGAACCCCGGGACAGGGGGGAGATTGAGCAGTTCTTC
TRBV28	NA	TRBJ2-4	many	CASSPTRQDLAKNIQYF	TGTGCCAGCAGTCCCACCCGACAGGATTTAGCCAAAAACATTCAGTACTTC
TRBV7-9	TRBD1	TRBJ2-7	many	CAIRTGRYYEQYF	TGTGCTATTCGGACAGGCAGATACTACGAGCAGTACTTC
TRBV6-1	TRBD2	TRBJ2-7	NA	CASGYGTSGSYGYEQYF	TGTGCCAGCGGCTACGGGACTAGCGGGAGTTATGGCTACGAGCAGTACTTC
TRBV3-1	TRBD1	TRBJ2-2	many	CASSQEQGAGTGELFF	TGTGCCAGCAGCCAAGAGCAGGGGGCGGGCACCGGGGAGCTGTTTTTT
TRBV29-1	NA	TRBJ2-5	few	CSVTTGASETQYF	TGCAGCGTTACTACGGGAGCATCGGAGACCCAGTACTTC
TRBV2	TRBD2	TRBJ2-7	many	CASKDIAAGNYEQYF	TGTGCCAGCAAAGATATCGCAGCGGGGAACTACGAGCAGTACTTC
TRBV2	NA	TRBJ2-6	many	CARSSGANVLTF	TGTGCCAGATCCTCTGGGGCCAACGTCCTGACTTTC
TRBV27	NA	TRBJ1-5	many	CASSSRPLVNQPQHF	TGTGCCAGCAGTTCAAGGCCTCTCGTCAATCAGCCCCAGCATTTT
TRBV14	NA	TRBJ2-3	few	CASSRLDGGPDTQYF	TGTGCCAGCAGCCGGCTGGACGGTGGGCCAGATACGCAGTATTTT
TRBV29-1	TRBD1	TRBJ1-2	NA	CSVEEGVRDRAFYGYTF	TGCAGCGTTGAGGAGGGGGTCCGGGACAGAGCCTTCTATGGCTACACCTTC
TRBV7-6	TRBD1	TRBJ2-2	NA	CASSPRQGQSNTGELFF	TGTGCCAGCAGCCCCCGACAGGGTCAATCGAACACCGGGGAGCTGTTTTTT
TRBV30	NA	TRBJ1-6	few	CAWSVHPPGLGAPLHF	TGTGCCTGGAGTGTACATCCCCCAGGGCTGGGGGCACCCCTCCACTTT
TRBV28	NA	TRBJ1-2	many	CASSLTAVAPQTNYGYTF	TGTGCCAGCAGTTTAACGGCCGTAGCTCCACAAACTAACTATGGCTACACCTTC
TRBV20-1	NA	TRBJ1-1	few	CSARDLDGETEAFF	TGCAGTGCTAGGGACTTAGACGGAGAGACTGAAGCTTTCTTT
TRBV18	NA	TRBJ1-6	many	CASSPRDTDNSPLHF	TGTGCCAGCTCACCACGGGACACAGATAATTCACCCCTCCACTTT
TRBV30	NA	TRBJ1-2	many	CAWSSGRNYGYTF	TGTGCCTGGAGTAGTGGACGGAACTATGGCTACACCTTC
TRBV7-9	TRBD2	TRBJ2-7	many	CASSLGRLAGEQYF	TGTGCCAGCAGCTTAGGTCGACTAGCGGGAGAGCAGTACTTC
TRBV12-3/TRBV12-4	NA	TRBJ1-5	many	CASSQGGDSNQPQHF	TGTGCCAGCAGCCAAGGCGGGGATAGCAATCAGCCCCAGCATTTT
TRBV12-5	TRBD2	TRBJ2-3	many	CASALRASGPNKTSTDTQYF	TGTGCTAGTGCCCTGAGGGCTAGCGGACCGAATAAAACTAGCACAGATACGCAGTATTTT
TRBV5-1	NA	TRBJ1-1	few	CASTSGTLNTEAFF	TGCGCCAGCACCTCCGGGACCCTGAACACTGAAGCTTTCTTT
TRBV28	NA	TRBJ2-7	many	CASSLFLGGSAYEQYF	TGTGCCAGCAGTTTATTTTTAGGGGGTTCAGCCTACGAGCAGTACTTC
TRBV28	TRBD2	TRBJ2-1	NA	CASTSGSLGNNEQFF	TGTGCCAGCACTAGCGGGAGTCTCGGGAACAATGAGCAGTTCTTC
TRBV5-1	NA	TRBJ2-2	NA	CASSLTTGYSGELFF	TGCGCCAGCAGCTTGACCACAGGGTACTCCGGGGAGCTGTTTTTT
TRBV7-9	NA	TRBJ1-5	many	CASSPSSVNQPQHF	TGTGCCAGCAGCCCGAGTTCTGTCAATCAGCCCCAGCATTTT
TRBV24-1	NA	TRBJ2-2	NA	CATSLWGGSGGGPNTGELFF	TGTGCCACCTCCCTGTGGGGTGGCTCAGGGGGAGGACCGAACACCGGGGAGCTGTTTTTT
TRBV27	NA	TRBJ2-7	few	CASSESGPPYEQYF	TGTGCCAGCAGTGAAAGCGGGCCCCCCTACGAGCAGTACTTC
TRBV20-1	TRBD2	TRBJ2-7	many	CSASPPSTSGRYEQYF	TGCAGTGCTAGCCCACCCTCGACTAGCGGGCGATACGAGCAGTACTTC
TRBV20-1	NA	TRBJ2-5	few	CSAVDKETQYF	TGCAGTGCTGTGGATAAAGAGACCCAGTACTTC
TRBV5-1	TRBD2	TRBJ2-5	few	CASSLRAGVQETQYF	TGCGCCAGCAGCTTGAGGGCGGGAGTGCAAGAGACCCAGTACTTC
TRBV6-1	NA	TRBJ1-1	many	CASSEQMELSAFF	TGTGCCAGCAGTGAACAAATGGAACTGAGTGCTTTCTTT